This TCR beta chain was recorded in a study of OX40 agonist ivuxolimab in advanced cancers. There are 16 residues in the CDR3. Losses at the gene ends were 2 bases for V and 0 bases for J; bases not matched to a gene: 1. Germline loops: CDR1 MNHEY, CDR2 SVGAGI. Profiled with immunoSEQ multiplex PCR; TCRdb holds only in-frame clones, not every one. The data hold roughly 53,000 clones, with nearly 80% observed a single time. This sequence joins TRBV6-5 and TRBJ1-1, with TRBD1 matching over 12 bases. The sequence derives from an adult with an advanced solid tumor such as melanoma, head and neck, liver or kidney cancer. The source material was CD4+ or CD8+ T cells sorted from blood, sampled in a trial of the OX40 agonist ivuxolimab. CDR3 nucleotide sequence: TGTGCCAGCAGTTACAGGGACAGGGGGCTGAACACTGAAGCTTTCTTT. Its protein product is CASSYRDRGLNTEAFF.